This T cell receptor (beta chain) stems from a study of response to subunit inactivated influenza vaccine. Notes on the study in general: The authors suggested that few new T cells are recruited per seasonal influenza vaccination.

CDR1 is KGHDR and CDR2 is SFDVKD in the germline V gene. The CDR3 consists of 15 residues. The V end was cut by 2 bases, the J end by 7 bases, with 14 bases between. Regarding this clonotype: Its antigen remains unknown.

TCRdb passed the RT-PCR reads through MiXCR, listing each CDR3 protein once. The data contain 450,000 to 600,000 distinct CDR3 sequences, 6% to 9% of them singletons. The sample in question was PBMCs from blood, obtained less than 25 months after vaccination. This receptor was taken from a man in his fifties or sixties who received an inactivated influenza vaccine. The chain carries TRBV24-1 and TRBJ2-4, with TRBD1 as a possible D gene (7 bases). The CDR3 loop reads CATSDYTQGRNIQYF. The CDR3 bases are TGTGCCACCAGTGATTACACACAGGGGAGGAACATTCAGTACTTC.